This T cell receptor (beta chain) was observed in a study of response to subunit inactivated influenza vaccine. TCRdb re-called the RT-PCR reads with MiXCR, one entry per CDR3 protein. The table has some 480,000 distinct CDR3 sequences, about a tenth seen once; the top ten hold 10% to 15%. From germline, CDR1 is MDHEN and CDR2 SYDVKM. This CDR3 is 17 amino acids long. With V trimmed by 6 bases and J by 2 bases, 14 bases remained unmatched. The material was PBMCs from blood, obtained about 6 weeks after vaccination. This chain connects TRBV28 to TRBJ2-3, with 7 nucleotides matching TRBD1. The clonotype comes from a man aged 45-65 years who received an inactivated influenza vaccine. The CDR3 coding sequence is TGTGCCAGCAGCTTCTCACCACGGGACAGCTCCACAGATACGCAGTATTTT. Its translation: CASSFSPRDSSTDTQYF.